The 29 T cell receptor beta chains below were found in one sample sequenced in a study of blood T cell repertoires in COVID-19. Clones were read by immunoSEQ multiplex PCR, and TCRdb kept only the in-frame ones, dropping some. Seen here are some 180,000 clones, 88% observed once, and the top ten hold 5.5% to 7%. Sequenced material: peripheral blood. Receptors originate from a man aged 35 to 55 with active or convalescent COVID-19.

J is TRBJ2-3 and V is TRBV10-3; TRBD2 aligns across 7 bases. With V trimmed by 6 bases and J by 4 bases, 1 base remained unmatched. The CDR3 has 12 residues. Germline V gives CDR1 ENHRY, CDR2 SYGVKD. The CDR3 nucleotides read TGTGCCATCAGCGGACTAGCAGATACGCAGTATTTT. The encoded protein is CAISGLADTQYF.

V and J are TRBV7-9 and TRBJ2-5, with D possibly matching TRBD2 (7 bases). This CDR3 is built from 16 residues. CDR1 is SEHNR, CDR2 FQNEAQ, per germline (reference sequence). Between the trimmed V and J ends, which lost 4 bases and 5 bases, there was a span of 20 bases. The CDR3 is CASSSSGGGAGETQYF. The DNA for the CDR3 is TGTGCCAGCAGCTCCTCTGGAGGGGGGGCCGGGGAGACCCAGTACTTC.

This chain links TRBV27 with TRBJ2-6; the D is unclear. This CDR3 region has 13 residues. V dropped 6 bases and J dropped 2 bases, with 5 bases sitting between them. Germline CDR1 reads MNHEY; CDR2 reads SMNVEV (reference sequence). In DNA form, the CDR3 reads TGTGCCAGCAGCTTTACTGGGGCCAACGTCCTGACTTTC. This encodes CASSFTGANVLTF.

The chain links TRBV2 to TRBJ1-3; 9 bases match TRBD1. The germline V gene has CDR1 SNHLY and CDR2 FYNNEI. There are 16 residues in the CDR3. After removal of 8 bases from V and 0 bases from J, the junction contained 8 bases not matched to a gene. CDR3 in DNA: TGTGCCAGCGGGCAGGACAGGGGAATCTCTGGAAACACCATATATTTT. Its protein product is CASGQDRGISGNTIYF.

This clone has only one observation. The chain joins TRBV25-1 to TRBJ2-3; 12 bases agree with TRBD1. The ends lost 3 bases at V and 4 bases at J; junction bases unmatched: 8. Germline V lookup: CDR1 MGHDK, CDR2 SYGVNS. The CDR3 contains 17 residues. CDR3 residues: CASSEGTGGVRPDTQYF. Written as DNA, the CDR3 is TGTGCCAGCAGTGAGGGGACAGGGGGCGTAAGGCCAGATACGCAGTATTTT.

V is TRBV6-6 and J is TRBJ1-6; D ambiguous. Looked up from germline, CDR1 is MNHNY and CDR2 is SVGAGI (reference sequence). The CDR3 runs to 15 residues. The germline V and J ends were trimmed by 5 bases and 0 bases, with 8 bases remaining between them. This CDR3 reads CASSKEFSYNSPLHF. CDR3 DNA sequence: TGTGCCAGCAGTAAGGAGTTCTCCTATAATTCACCCCTCCACTTT.

The J gene is TRBJ2-2, the V gene TRBV10-3; weak D call: TRBD1 (6 bases). V was cut by 6 bases and J by 6 bases, with 11 bases left in between. Germline CDR1 ENHRY, CDR2 SYGVKD. The CDR3 covers 13 residues. The CDR3 coding sequence is TGTGCCATCAGCCTACAGGGTTCCGGGGAGCTGTTTTTT. This sequence encodes CAISLQGSGELFF.

This chain uses TRBV4-3 with TRBJ1-1, with D possibly being TRBD1 (6 bases). V was shortened by 2 bases and J by 1 base, with 8 bases between the two germline ends. Germline assignment: CDR1 LGHNA and CDR2 YSLEER. The CDR3 length is 14 residues. CDR3 loop: CASSQSTGNTEAFF. CDR3 nucleotides: TGCGCCAGCAGCCAATCGACAGGGAACACTGAAGCTTTCTTT.

The V call is TRBV6-2 or TRBV6-3, the J call TRBJ2-2, with 10 bases lining up with TRBD1. The CDR3 loop spans 17 amino acids. The germline V gene encodes CDR1 MNHEY and CDR2 SVGEGT. The junction had 6 bases not matched to a gene; V was cut back by 2 bases and J by 3 bases. DNA for the CDR3: TGTGCCAGCAGTTACGGATGGACAGGGGGGCACACCGGGGAGCTGTTTTTT. Translating it yields CASSYGWTGGHTGELFF.

The V call is TRBV20-1, the J call TRBJ1-2, with D possibly TRBD1 on 5 matching bases. This CDR3 contains 11 residues. V was cut by 3 bases and J by 9 bases, with 11 bases left in between. Germline CDR1 and CDR2: DFQATT and SNEGSKA (reference sequence). In nucleotides, the CDR3 is TGCAGTGCTAGGGCAGGGTTTAGCTACACCTTC. Translated: CSARAGFSYTF.

The chain carries TRBV18 and TRBJ1-6; no firm D call. The CDR3 sequence is 15 residues long. Looked up from germline, CDR1 is KGHSH and CDR2 is LQKENI. The V gene lost 2 bases and the J gene lost 8 bases, with 13 bases spanning the gap. This CDR3 reads CASSPFSGEDSPLHF. CDR3 DNA sequence: TGTGCCAGCTCACCATTTTCCGGGGAGGATTCACCCCTCCACTTT.

Turning to this clone: This sample includes further DNA sequences coding for the same CDR3. This chain connects TRBV12-5 to TRBJ2-5, with D uncertain. Deletions cut 0 bases from V and 4 bases from J, with 3 bases between. CDR3 length: 12 amino acids. Germline lookup yields CDR1 LGHNT and CDR2 FRNRAP. CDR3 loop: CASGLVGETQYF. CDR3 DNA: TGTGCTAGTGGTTTGGTCGGAGAGACCCAGTACTTC.

This clone has a handful of counts. The genes are TRBV18 and TRBJ2-7; 9 nucleotides match TRBD1. The V gene's germline CDR1 is KGHSH and CDR2 LQKENI. The CDR3 is 14 amino acids. The junction had 6 bases not matched to a gene; V was cut back by 3 bases and J by 6 bases. Written as DNA, the CDR3 is TGTGCCAGCTCACCCGGACAGGGGACCACCGAGCAGTACTTC. This codes for CASSPGQGTTEQYF.

This clone was recorded only once. CDR3 in amino acids: CASSSPGQGTSGSGYEQYF. The CDR3 DNA follows: TGCGCCAGCAGCTCCCCAGGCCAGGGGACTAGCGGGAGTGGTTACGAGCAGTACTTC. V gene TRBV4-1 combines with J gene TRBJ2-7; 14 nucleotides agree with TRBD2. Germline V CDR1 and CDR2: MGHRA, YSYEKL. This CDR3 spans 19 amino acids. Trimming cost V 5 bases and J 4 bases; bases outside gene matches: 16.

The J gene is TRBJ1-2, the V gene TRBV11-2; 7 bases map to TRBD1. Germline loops: CDR1 SGHAT, CDR2 FQNNGV. Trimming at V came to 4 bases and at J to 2 bases, leaving 10 bases not matched to a gene. This CDR3 is built from 16 residues. The CDR3 bases are TGTGCCAGCAGCTCCGCACGAACGACAGGGAACTATGGCTACACCTTC. Amino acid sequence: CASSSARTTGNYGYTF.

The V and J genes are TRBV28 and TRBJ2-1; D might be TRBD2 (5 bases). Germline assignment: CDR1 MDHEN and CDR2 SYDVKM. The V gene lost 3 bases and the J gene lost 5 bases, with 14 bases spanning the gap. The CDR3 is 15 residues long. The CDR3 nucleotides read TGTGCCAGCAGTTTCGACCCCGCGGGCGACAATGAGCAGTTCTTC. Its translation: CASSFDPAGDNEQFF. The variable domain in full, with the rest retrieved from reference TRBV28 and TRBJ2-1, is DVKVTQSSRYLVKRTGEKVFLECVQDMDHENMFWYRQDPGLGLRLIYFSYDVKMKEKGDIPEGYSVSREKKERFSLILESASTNQTSMYLCASSFDPAGDNEQFFGPGTRLTVL.

This sequence joins TRBV9 and TRBJ1-1, with a weak D call TRBD1 (5 bases). The CDR3 covers 17 residues. The germline gives CDR1 SGDLS, CDR2 YYNGEE. V lost 7 bases and J 3 bases, leaving 25 bases between the germline ends. CDR3: CASSSIHSGGRDTEAFF. The CDR3 DNA follows: TGTGCCAGCTCGAGTATCCATTCGGGGGGGAGGGACACTGAAGCTTTCTTT.

The CDR3, as DNA: TGTGCCAGCAGTTTAACAGGGTTCACCGGGGAGCTGTTTTTT. It is translated as CASSLTGFTGELFF. The gene calls are TRBV27 and TRBJ2-2, with D possibly matching TRBD1 (6 bases). The CDR3 has 14 amino acids. CDR1 is MNHEY, CDR2 SMNVEV, per germline (reference sequence). Trimming took off 2 bases at V and 4 bases at J, with 8 bases between the two ends.

The rearrangement uses TRBV7-2 and TRBJ1-6; no clear D. CDR1 and CDR2 (germline): SGHTA, FQGNSA. Trimming took 2 bases from V and 6 from J, leaving 14 bases between them. The CDR3 has 16 residues. CDR3 amino acids: CASSLYTGRTNSPLHF. CDR3 coding DNA: TGTGCCAGCAGCTTATACACGGGTCGTACTAATTCACCCCTCCACTTT.

This clone was recorded a few times. V usage is TRBV7-6 and J usage is TRBJ1-5, with 9 bases lining up with TRBD1. The trim removed 5 bases at V and 6 bases at J, leaving 8 bases unmatched. Per the germline V gene, CDR1 is SGHVS and CDR2 is FNYEAQ. This CDR3 contains 15 residues. The DNA of the CDR3 is TGTGCCAGCAGCCAAGAACAGGGGGCCCGTCAGCCCCAGCATTTT. Amino acid sequence: CASSQEQGARQPQHF.

This rearrangement joins TRBV18 to TRBJ1-3; the D is unclear. The germline V gene has CDR1 KGHSH and CDR2 LQKENI. V was cut by 2 bases and J by 2 bases, with 16 bases left in between. The CDR3 is made up of 17 amino acids. The CDR3 region has the DNA TGTGCCAGCTCACCAAACCCCGGGAGCCTGACTGGAAACACCATATATTTT. This encodes CASSPNPGSLTGNTIYF.

This clone was seen just once. The chain couples TRBV19 to TRBJ1-1; D may be TRBD1 (5 bases). The CDR3 totals 13 residues. CDR1 LNHDA and CDR2 SQIVND come from the germline V gene (reference sequence). Deletions cut 7 bases from V and 0 bases from J, with 9 bases between. CDR3 bases: TGTGCCAGTACAGGGTTTTTGAACACTGAAGCTTTCTTT. Protein sequence: CASTGFLNTEAFF.

CDR3 in amino acids: CASSQLTGYKDTEAFF. The DNA of the CDR3 is TGTGCCAGCAGCCAATTAACAGGGTATAAGGACACTGAAGCTTTCTTT. The rearrangement joins TRBV3-1 (or the pseudogene TRBV3-2) to TRBJ1-1; maybe TRBD1 (6 bases). Trimming left V 2 bases short and J 3 bases short, with 16 bases between. The CDR3 is made up of 16 amino acids. CDR1 and CDR2 from the germline V gene are LGHDT and YNNKEL (reference sequence).

This clone was counted once. The chain carries TRBV11-2 and TRBJ1-1; D is perhaps TRBD1 (5 bases). Between the trimmed V and J ends, which lost 5 bases and 3 bases, there was a span of 13 bases. CDR3 length: 14 residues. CDR1 SGHAT and CDR2 FQNNGV come from the germline V gene. The CDR3 DNA reads TGTGCCAGCAGCCCGACAGCCAGCTACACTGAAGCTTTCTTT. Its translation: CASSPTASYTEAFF.

The chain has TRBV7-9 and TRBJ2-7; 9 bases are a match to TRBD1. The germline V gene encodes CDR1 SEHNR and CDR2 FQNEAQ (reference sequence). V lost 5 bases to trimming and J lost 2 bases; unmatched junction nucleotides: 7. The CDR3 contains 15 residues. In nucleotides, the CDR3 is TGTGCCAGCAGCGCACCGGGACAGGGTCCCTACGAGCAGTACTTC. Translation: CASSAPGQGPYEQYF.

The chain joins TRBV27 to TRBJ2-7, with D possibly matching TRBD2 (7 bases). The CDR3 has 14 amino acids. Germline CDR1 is MNHEY and CDR2 is SMNVEV (reference sequence). With 2 bases removed from V and 3 bases from J, the gap between germline ends came to 11 bases. The CDR3 DNA reads as TGTGCCAGCAGTTTACAGGGGAGGGTCTACGAGCAGTACTTC. Translated: CASSLQGRVYEQYF.

The chain recombines TRBV28 with TRBJ1-6, with 8 positions matching TRBD1. The germline V gene has CDR1 MDHEN and CDR2 SYDVKM. J gave up 2 bases and V 5 bases, and 5 bases lay outside the gene matches. The CDR3 covers 16 residues. The CDR3 is CASSPGTGPYNSPLHF. DNA of the CDR3: TGTGCCAGCAGTCCCGGGACAGGACCCTATAATTCACCCCTCCACTTT.

J is TRBJ2-3 and V is TRBV10-2, with 11 bases identical to TRBD2. This CDR3 contains 16 residues. V shed 7 bases, J shed 0 bases, and the junction held 6 bases outside the gene matches. Germline lookup yields CDR1 WSHSY and CDR2 SAAADI. The CDR3 region is CASTILAGASTDTQYF. CDR3 sequence (DNA): TGCGCCAGCACTATACTAGCGGGGGCCAGCACAGATACGCAGTATTTT.

V is TRBV6-2 or TRBV6-3 and J is TRBJ1-2; D is undetermined. CDR1 MNHEY and CDR2 SVGEGT come from the germline V gene. This CDR3 region has 13 residues. With 7 bases removed from V and 5 bases from J, the gap between germline ends came to 14 bases. This CDR3 reads CASTPQTWYGYTF. Here the CDR3 DNA reads TGTGCCAGCACCCCTCAGACATGGTATGGCTACACCTTC.